Listed below are T cell receptor beta chains from one sample, sequenced in a study of radiotherapy plus CTLA-4 blockade in lung cancer. Profiled with immunoSEQ multiplex PCR; TCRdb holds only in-frame clones, not every one. The top ten clones hold around 3.3% of a sample with 90,000 to 130,000 clones, roughly four fifths of them seen once. The material sequenced was peripheral blood, taken from a patient treated with radiotherapy plus ipilimumab. The receptors were gathered from a human donor with non-small cell lung cancer that progressed on radiotherapy plus ipilimumab. Some clones in this sample may be carry-over from other donors' samples. Both conserved end residues are part of each CDR3. Each record gives: D gene, clone size, V gene, J gene, CDR3 protein, CDR3 DNA. A D gene is named only where the DNA matches it firmly. The size field is filled for only some rows; it gives once, few, many or a size class.

D: TRBD1
size: .
V: TRBV4-2
J: TRBJ1-2
CDR3: CASSQNRDRVDGYTF
DNA: TGTGCCAGCAGCCAAAACCGGGACAGGGTTGATGGCTACACCTTC

D: .
size: once
V: TRBV6-5
J: TRBJ1-2
CDR3: CASSWSAYGYTF
DNA: TGTGCCAGCAGTTGGTCAGCCTATGGCTACACCTTC

D: .
size: .
V: TRBV27
J: TRBJ1-2
CDR3: CASSLTGPTNYGYTF
DNA: TGTGCCAGCAGCCTAACAGGGCCAACCAACTATGGCTACACCTTC

D: .
size: .
V: TRBV5-5
J: TRBJ2-5
CDR3: CASSLFGGWKETQYF
DNA: TGTGCCAGCAGCTTGTTTGGGGGGTGGAAAGAGACCCAGTACTTC

D: TRBD1
size: few
V: TRBV5-3
J: TRBJ1-4
CDR3: CASSSTGARNEKLFF
DNA: TGTGCCAGCAGCTCCACAGGGGCTCGTAATGAAAAACTGTTTTTT

D: TRBD1
size: .
V: TRBV7-8
J: TRBJ2-5
CDR3: CASSWDSQETQYF
DNA: TGTGCCAGCAGCTGGGACAGCCAAGAGACCCAGTACTTC

D: .
size: .
V: TRBV5-4
J: TRBJ1-4
CDR3: CASSASTNEKLFF
DNA: TGTGCCAGCAGCGCTTCAACTAATGAAAAACTGTTTTTT

D: .
size: .
V: TRBV19
J: TRBJ1-1
CDR3: CASTRGGANTEAFF
DNA: TGTGCCAGTACCCGGGGAGGCGCCAACACTGAAGCTTTCTTT

D: TRBD1
size: .
V: TRBV29-1
J: TRBJ2-5
CDR3: CSVEGQGRETQYF
DNA: TGCAGCGTGGAGGGACAGGGGCGGGAGACCCAGTACTTC

D: .
size: .
V: TRBV5-1
J: TRBJ2-3
CDR3: CASSFRRASGRDTDTQYF
DNA: TGCGCCAGCAGCTTTAGGCGGGCCAGTGGCAGAGACACAGATACGCAGTATTTT

D: .
size: few
V: TRBV2
J: TRBJ2-5
CDR3: CASSDGGPETQYF
DNA: TGTGCCAGCAGCGATGGGGGGCCTGAGACCCAGTACTTC

D: .
size: .
V: TRBV7-2
J: TRBJ1-4
CDR3: CASSLGGLEEKLFF
DNA: TGTGCCAGCAGCTTAGGGGGACTGGAGGAAAAACTGTTTTTT

D: .
size: .
V: TRBV9
J: TRBJ1-2
CDR3: CASSVGVRLGGGYTF
DNA: TGTGCCAGCAGCGTAGGGGTCAGATTAGGAGGTGGCTACACCTTC

D: .
size: .
V: TRBV9
J: TRBJ1-1
CDR3: CASSVAARGWGAFF
DNA: TGTGCCAGCAGCGTCGCCGCGCGGGGTTGGGGAGCTTTCTTT

D: TRBD1
size: .
V: TRBV28
J: TRBJ1-1
CDR3: CASTYTTGGGFNTEAFF
DNA: TGTGCCAGCACATACACGACAGGGGGCGGATTTAACACTGAAGCTTTCTTT

D: .
size: .
V: TRBV10-3
J: TRBJ1-1
CDR3: CAISESNRVEENTEAFF
DNA: TGTGCCATCAGTGAGTCCAACAGGGTAGAGGAGAACACTGAAGCTTTCTTT

D: .
size: .
V: TRBV20-1
J: TRBJ2-7
CDR3: CSARDPNEQYF
DNA: TGCAGTGCTAGAGATCCCAACGAGCAGTACTTC

D: TRBD1
size: .
V: TRBV30
J: TRBJ1-2
CDR3: CAWSVPGQGGYGYTF
DNA: TGTGCCTGGAGTGTACCGGGACAGGGTGGCTATGGCTACACCTTC

D: .
size: .
V: TRBV4-3
J: TRBJ2-1
CDR3: CASSQEHGYEQFF
DNA: TGCGCCAGCAGCCAAGAACACGGTTATGAGCAGTTCTTC

D: .
size: .
V: TRBV4-3
J: TRBJ1-5
CDR3: CASSRTLGGNQPQHF
DNA: TGCGCCAGCAGTCGGACGCTTGGGGGCAATCAGCCCCAGCATTTT

D: .
size: .
V: TRBV6-1
J: TRBJ1-1
CDR3: CASSGGGPWSQENTEAFF
DNA: TGTGCCAGCAGTGGAGGGGGTCCTTGGTCACAAGAAAACACTGAAGCTTTCTTT

D: .
size: .
V: TRBV7-8
J: TRBJ1-6
CDR3: CASSLSGAAGRFPTPLHF
DNA: TGTGCCAGCAGCTTAAGCGGGGCGGCAGGTCGATTCCCAACGCCCCTCCACTTT

D: TRBD2
size: .
V: TRBV5-4
J: TRBJ2-5
CDR3: CASSLGLSSGGAQETQYF
DNA: TGTGCCAGCAGCTTGGGTCTGTCTAGCGGGGGGGCCCAAGAGACCCAGTACTTC

D: .
size: .
V: TRBV13
J: TRBJ1-2
CDR3: CASSFGGGPGYTF
DNA: TGTGCCAGCAGCTTTGGCGGGGGGCCTGGCTACACCTTC

D: .
size: .
V: TRBV19
J: TRBJ1-6
CDR3: CASSITGDQDSPLHF
DNA: TGTGCCAGTAGTATAACGGGGGATCAGGATTCACCCCTCCACTTT

D: .
size: .
V: TRBV7-8
J: TRBJ1-6
CDR3: CASSLVERTAQSPLHF
DNA: TGTGCCAGCAGCTTAGTCGAGCGAACAGCGCAGTCACCCCTCCACTTT

D: .
size: .
V: TRBV4-1
J: TRBJ1-5
CDR3: CASSQDFRGDQPQHF
DNA: TGCGCCAGCAGCCAAGATTTCAGAGGCGATCAGCCCCAGCATTTT

D: TRBD1
size: .
V: TRBV4-3
J: TRBJ1-2
CDR3: CASSRNRQGSPNYGYTF
DNA: TGCGCCAGCAGCCGAAATCGACAGGGGTCCCCGAACTATGGCTACACCTTC

D: .
size: .
V: TRBV15
J: TRBJ1-6
CDR3: CATSRDGRVSYNSPLHF
DNA: TGTGCCACCAGCAGAGATGGCCGGGTCTCCTATAATTCACCCCTCCACTTT

D: .
size: .
V: TRBV5-1
J: TRBJ2-3
CDR3: CASSPLPTDTQYF
DNA: TGCGCCAGCAGCCCTCTTCCCACAGATACGCAGTATTTT

D: TRBD1
size: few
V: TRBV7-2
J: TRBJ1-1
CDR3: CASSDRDRLNTEAFF
DNA: TGTGCCAGCAGCGACCGGGACAGGTTAAACACTGAAGCTTTCTTT

D: TRBD2
size: .
V: TRBV9
J: TRBJ2-7
CDR3: CASSVASGGPTYEQYF
DNA: TGTGCCAGCAGCGTAGCTAGCGGGGGGCCTACCTACGAGCAGTACTTC

D: .
size: .
V: TRBV27
J: TRBJ1-2
CDR3: CASSLGDPTVGRGYTF
DNA: TGTGCCAGCAGTTTAGGGGACCCGACAGTAGGCAGGGGCTACACCTTC

D: .
size: few
V: TRBV5-1
J: TRBJ1-1
CDR3: CASSLGIAEAFF
DNA: TGCGCCAGCAGCTTGGGGATAGCAGAAGCTTTCTTT

D: .
size: .
V: TRBV5-6
J: TRBJ2-1
CDR3: CASSPWDSYNEQFF
DNA: TGTGCCAGCAGCCCTTGGGATAGCTACAATGAGCAGTTCTTC

D: .
size: .
V: TRBV4-3
J: TRBJ1-2
CDR3: CASSQDIDGYGYTF
DNA: TGCGCCAGCAGCCAAGATATAGATGGCTATGGCTACACCTTC

D: .
size: .
V: TRBV10-3
J: TRBJ2-7
CDR3: CAISYRNYEQYF
DNA: TGTGCCATCAGTTATAGAAATTACGAGCAGTACTTC

D: TRBD1
size: .
V: TRBV6-6
J: TRBJ2-7
CDR3: CASIPGGPYEQYF
DNA: TGTGCCAGCATTCCAGGGGGCCCCTACGAGCAGTACTTC

D: .
size: .
V: TRBV2
J: TRBJ2-7
CDR3: CASSEGQATSYEQYF
DNA: TGTGCCAGCAGTGAAGGCCAGGCGACCTCCTACGAGCAGTACTTC

D: .
size: .
V: TRBV4-3
J: TRBJ1-4
CDR3: CASSQDVIGGSNEKLFF
DNA: TGCGCCAGCAGCCAAGATGTCATAGGGGGATCTAATGAAAAACTGTTTTTT

D: .
size: .
V: TRBV7-2
J: TRBJ1-2
CDR3: CASSLVIDIRRCCTF
DNA: TGTGCCAGCAGCTTAGTAATAGATATCCGTCGCTGTTGCACCTTC

D: .
size: .
V: TRBV4-3
J: TRBJ2-1
CDR3: CASSQRTESSYNEQFF
DNA: TGCGCCAGCAGCCAAAGGACGGAGAGCTCCTACAATGAGCAGTTCTTC